This T cell receptor (beta chain) came from a study of regulatory T cells in long-lasting Graves disease listed by TCRdb under 2021. For context, the study as a whole: To count as having persistent Graves' disease, a patient had to have received antithyroid drug treatment for over 5 years with TSH receptor autoantibodies remaining persistently positive. This study used TCR sequencing and RNA sequencing of peripheral blood to compare persistent Graves' disease patients against newly diagnosed Graves' disease patients. The study took place in China and was registered as a clinical trial. A total of about 33 samples underwent TCR sequencing, from roughly 13 patients with persistent Graves' disease and roughly 20 patients with newly diagnosed Graves' disease. In the clinical cohort, patients with persistent Graves' disease had used antithyroid drugs for an average of about 10.3 years.

This clonotype turned up a few times. Its binding antigen is unknown. No base quality values were provided; no much bigger clone lies one nucleotide off. Library preparation used multiplex PCR. Data came from an Illumina HiSeq 4000. TCR beta libraries were built with iRepertoire HTBI primers and Arm-PCR amplification of CDR3 regions. Before sequencing, the PCR products underwent gel purification. Under the source paper's analysis protocol: A total of roughly 65 TRBV and some 15 TRBJ segments were identified across samples and were used for gene usage analysis of CDR3 amino acid clonotypes. Filtered high-quality paired reads were merged into contigs using COPE and FqMerger. BLAST was used to align contigs to IMGT TRBV, TRBD and TRBJ reference genes, with CDR3 defined following IMGT. Any clonotype with a frequency above 0.1% was classified as a highly expanded clone. Shannon entropy served as the measure of repertoire diversity, while the Gini coefficient captured V-J evenness. A clonotype found in more than one individual was treated as public. Clones were called with MiXCR by TCRdb after fastp trimmed the public reads at Q25, and only in-frame beta chains were retained. Entries that share a CDR3 protein sequence are merged under the most common genes and DNA. TCRdb's processing, not the authors', yielded these V and J calls. The sample contains under 450,000 distinct CDR3 sequences, less than 30% of them found a single time. The ten largest account for approximately 27% of the sample.

Trimming at the junction amounts to 3 bases on V and 4 bases on J, and the germline ends lie 9 bases apart. The germline V gene encodes CDR1 MDHEN and CDR2 SYDVKM. From cysteine to phenylalanine, the CDR3 is 13 amino acids long. Here the CDR3 DNA is all that survives: 39 bases in frame from base 1. What this sample's time point label stands for: persistent/refractory GD, antithyroid drugs over 5 years with positive TRAb. RNA was extracted from PBMCs in TRIzol for both TCR sequencing and RNA sequencing. Graves' disease was diagnosed according to American Thyroid Association guidelines. Recruitment of patients was carried out at an endocrinology department in Xi'an, China. From each patient, around 9 milliliters of peripheral blood was collected into an EDTA anticoagulant tube. Ficoll Paque Plus density gradient separation was used to isolate PBMCs, and no further T cell sorting was performed. An Agilent 2100 Bioanalyzer and agarose gel were used to check RNA quality, and a NanoDrop 2000 was used to measure RNA concentration.

General conclusions and limits of the study: Preferential use of TRBV28, TRBJ1-2 and TRBJ2-5 was observed in persistent disease, whereas TRBV20-1 and TRBJ2-1 were favored in newly diagnosed disease. Patients with persistent disease shared more public clonotypes (around 2,500) than newly diagnosed patients did (about 970). Sequencing and analysis were restricted to the TCR beta chain. Compared with newly diagnosed patients, persistent Graves' disease patients had lower TCR Shannon entropy and fewer highly expanded clones, which suggests clonal expansion. The authors noted that the small sample size was a limitation that may lower accuracy. The study examined only peripheral blood because the primary lesion, thyroid tissue, could not be accessed.

The sequence came from a woman aged 40 to 50 with Graves disease. Donor details come from another sample of the same person, matched by shared clones. The sequence links TRBV28 to TRBJ1-1; the D gene is possibly TRBD1, with 5 bases matching. This specimen consisted of peripheral blood mononuclear cells (PBMCs), obtained when the disease was refractory, from a patient treated with antithyroid drugs. The DNA sequence is given as TGTGCCAGCAGTTTTTGGAGGGGCACTGAAGCTTTCTTT. The resulting protein is CASSFWRGTEAFF.